The TCR beta chain under discussion was sequenced for a study of T cell repertoires in cytomegalovirus infection (dated by TCRdb to between 2019 and 2020). Broadly, across the study: The peptide stimulations were aimed at well-studied HLA-B-restricted epitopes as well as recently identified HLA-C-restricted CMV epitopes, whose presentation resists viral immunomodulation. Because public TCR beta signatures pointed to carriage of CMV infection together with the matching HLA type, the HLA type of each donor mattered for the analysis. General conclusions and limits of the study: In the ex vivo response, HLA-C-restricted CMV-specific TCR beta clonotypes were dominant, and in two of eight donors the single most frequent clonotype came from this HLA-C-restricted group. Cumulative frequency of public TCR beta family members discriminated carriers of CMV infection plus the relevant HLA type in this cohort and an independent approximately 370-donor cohort.

The treatment or condition tag for this specimen amounts to: in vitro stimulation with specific CMV peptide epitopes to enrich CMV-specific T cells. Points on this clonotype: Its binding antigen is unknown. No qualities accompany the bases; no much larger clone lies one base away.

V lost 5 bases and J lost 2 bases, and the count of bases not matched to a germline gene is 2. From the cysteine through the phenylalanine, the CDR3 covers 14 amino acids. Of the read, only the CDR3 DNA is kept; its 42 bases are in frame from base 1. CDR1 and CDR2 were assigned from the germline V gene as MDHEN and SYDVKM. The sequencer was an Illumina HiSeq 1500. In-frame beta chains were kept once TCRdb had trimmed the public reads at Q25 with fastp and called clones with MiXCR. All rows with the same CDR3 protein become a single entry with the most common DNA and genes. Present in this sample are some 220,000 distinct CDR3 sequences, 38% of which were seen just once. The ten largest clonotypes hold around 60% of the sample.

The clonotype comes from a human donor in good health (CMV status not recorded). Some clones in this sample may be carry-over from other donors' samples. This chain joins TRBV28 to TRBJ1-4; 7 junctional bases match TRBD1. The specimen was CD8+ T cells from cultured PBMCs, collected from culture after CMV antigen stimulation. This receptor carries the CDR3 CASSLTGTNEKLFF. The bases are TGTGCCAGCAGTCTGACAGGGACTAATGAAAAACTGTTTTTT.